Listed below are T cell receptor beta chains from one sample, sequenced in a study of T cells in Graves' hyperthyroidism and ophthalmopathy. From the multiplex PCR reads, TCRdb called clonotypes with MiXCR, one entry per CDR3 protein. The table includes a few hundred thousand distinct CDR3 sequences, around 15% detected once. The sample was blood. Receptor source: a woman in her 30s with Graves' ophthalmopathy. Both conserved end residues are trimmed from each CDR3.

V gene,J gene,CDR3 protein
TRBV28,TRBJ1-1,ASSTSRDRRVWITEAF
TRBV11-1,TRBJ2-3,ASSNSLTDTQY
TRBV7-2,TRBJ2-2,ASTWTANTGELF
TRBV3-1,TRBJ2-2,ASRQTGDTGELF
TRBV19,TRBJ1-1,ASSPGGSPPNTEAF
TRBV10-3,TRBJ1-1,ASRQTSEAF
TRBV29-1,TRBJ2-1,SVDPGVSYNEQF
TRBV2,TRBJ2-1,ASISPYRYNEQF
TRBV12-3/TRBV12-4,TRBJ2-7,ASSLQGAVEQY
TRBV12-3/TRBV12-4,TRBJ2-4,ASSPTSGGNQY
TRBV7-9,TRBJ2-1,ASSLLQSYNEQF
TRBV20-1,TRBJ1-3,SARPPDAGNTIY
TRBV2,TRBJ2-2,ASRPPGGVTGELF
TRBV18,TRBJ2-2,ASSPKQLGQLNTGELF
TRBV28,TRBJ2-5,ASSLWGTGSQETQY
TRBV20-1,TRBJ2-2,SARGGGSVGGELF
TRBV29-1,TRBJ2-2,GCGNTGELF
TRBV9,TRBJ2-3,ASSGRVSGTDTQY
TRBV15,TRBJ2-2,ATSRVTSNTGELF
TRBV19,TRBJ2-7,ASSYRRDTSYEQY
TRBV20-1,TRBJ1-2,SARDSGPAVNYGYT
TRBV24-1,TRBJ2-1,ATSGARGTSYNEQF
TRBV11-3,TRBJ2-5,ASSFRQGARETQY
TRBV2,TRBJ1-1,ASSEGGQGAQNTEAF
TRBV2,TRBJ2-2,ASSDRTGELF
TRBV29-1,TRBJ2-5,SVGTGLQETQY
TRBV20-1,TRBJ1-6,SATGTAFNSPLH
TRBV7-9,TRBJ2-5,ASSSPAQETQY
TRBV6-1,TRBJ2-1,ASSETAIPSNEQF
TRBV7-9,TRBJ1-4,ASSSDKGNEKLF
TRBV11-2,TRBJ2-5,ASSLGTGPETQY
TRBV7-9,TRBJ1-3,ASSPFSGGAGNTIY
TRBV2,TRBJ2-7,AGGQSYEQY
TRBV6-1,TRBJ1-1,ASSSNLGQRAF
TRBV11-3,TRBJ2-2,ATSGTSVTGELF
TRBV7-9,TRBJ1-1,ASSIRQQGARTEAF
TRBV7-6,TRBJ2-6,ASSLVGQGAGANVLT
TRBV12-3/TRBV12-4,TRBJ2-7,ASSFNRGLGEQY
TRBV7-9,TRBJ2-5,ASSFRQVQETQY